One sample yielded the 10 T cell receptor beta chains listed below, sequenced in a study of blood T cell repertoires in COVID-19. Method: immunoSEQ multiplex PCR; TCRdb's copy keeps in-frame clones and lacks some. The sample includes some 220,000 clones, 84% of them seen just once. Sequenced material: peripheral blood. These receptors all come from a man aged 45-60 years with acute or convalescent COVID-19.

V and J are TRBV20-1 and TRBJ1-1; the D gene is possibly TRBD1 (5 bases). Per germline, CDR1 DFQATT and CDR2 SNEGSKA (reference sequence). V was pared by 6 bases and J by 10 bases, with 12 bases between. This CDR3 spans 10 amino acids. CDR3 amino acids: CSAAGRRAFF. CDR3 sequence (DNA): TGCAGTGCCGCGGGGCGAAGAGCTTTCTTT.

The CDR3 coding sequence is TGCGCCAGCAGCTCGGGACTAGCGGGAGGGCTATTCGGCGAGCAGTACTTC. Residues: CASSSGLAGGLFGEQYF. The chain has TRBV5-1 and TRBJ2-7; 16 bases are shared with TRBD2. Germline V gene lookup returns CDR1 SGHRS and CDR2 YFSETQ. Unmatched junction bases numbered 9, after V lost 3 bases and J lost 6 bases. The CDR3 has 17 amino acids.

The chain recombines TRBV21-1 with TRBJ2-5; TRBD1, the D gene given by the table, was not confirmed from the DNA. TRBV21-1 is classified as a pseudogene. The CDR3 is 16 amino acids. CDR3 in DNA: TGTGCCAGCAGAAAAGACGGGACAGGGGGCCAAGAGACCCAGTACTTC. Protein: CASRKDGTGGQETQYF.

V gene TRBV18 combines with J gene TRBJ1-1, with TRBD1 matching over 11 bases. Germline loops: CDR1 KGHSH, CDR2 LQKENI. This CDR3 contains 16 residues. V shed 2 bases and J 3 bases; nucleotides not matched to a gene: 5. The CDR3 nucleotides are TGTGCCAGCTCACCAATGGACAGGGGGCTGGACACTGAAGCTTTCTTT. Amino acids: CASSPMDRGLDTEAFF.

The chain employs TRBV7-9 and TRBJ2-1; 8 bases align to TRBD2. After removal of 5 bases from V and 4 bases from J, the junction contained 7 bases not matched to a gene. The CDR3 extends over 15 amino acids. CDR1 is SEHNR and CDR2 is FQNEAQ in the germline V gene (reference sequence). The CDR3 nucleotides are TGTGCCAGCAGCACTAGCGGTTTGTCTTACAATGAGCAGTTCTTC. Translating gives CASSTSGLSYNEQFF.

A note on this clone: In the same sample, other DNA sequences code for this CDR3. The genes are TRBV19 and TRBJ1-1; the match to TRBD1 covers 8 bases. The CDR3 has 12 amino acids. The germline CDR1 and CDR2 sequences are LNHDA and SQIVND (reference sequence). V lost 9 bases to trimming and J lost 3 bases; unmatched junction nucleotides: 3. This CDR3 is CASRQGYTEAFF. CDR3 DNA sequence: TGTGCCAGCAGACAGGGGTACACTGAAGCTTTCTTT.

The chain uses TRBV7-3 and TRBJ2-2; D gene ambiguous. The CDR3 sequence is 13 residues long. V shed 1 base and J shed 6 bases, with 6 bases lying between them. Germline-derived CDR1 and CDR2 are SGHTA and FQGTGA. CDR3 coding DNA: TGTGCCAGCAGCTTAATCTACGCCGGGGAGCTGTTTTTT. Residues: CASSLIYAGELFF.

V is TRBV10-1 and J is TRBJ1-1; 9 nucleotides match TRBD1. CDR1 is WNHNN and CDR2 is SYGVQD in the germline V gene (reference sequence). With V trimmed by 4 bases and J by 11 bases, 5 bases remained unmatched. This CDR3 contains 12 residues. CDR3 protein: CASSAGTGSAFF. The CDR3 region has the DNA TGCGCCAGCAGTGCCGGGACAGGGAGTGCTTTCTTT.

The V call is TRBV28, the J call TRBJ1-1, with D hard to call. Between the trimmed V and J ends, which lost 5 bases and 1 base, there was a span of 14 bases. The germline V gene encodes CDR1 MDHEN and CDR2 SYDVKM. The CDR3 extends over 15 amino acids. As DNA, the CDR3 is TGTGCCAGCAGTCCATATACCCAGGCGAACACTGAAGCTTTCTTT. Protein: CASSPYTQANTEAFF.

The gene calls are TRBV25-1 and TRBJ1-2, with TRBD1 as a possible D gene (6 bases). Germline CDR1 is MGHDK and CDR2 is SYGVNS. V lost 6 bases and J 4 bases, leaving 15 bases between the germline ends. The CDR3 covers 14 residues. The CDR3 DNA reads as TGTGCCAGCAGCGCACAGGGTTTTTCCTATGGCTACACCTTC. It specifies CASSAQGFSYGYTF.